A single sample gave rise to the 18 T cell receptor beta chains below, sequenced in a study of cytomegalovirus exposure and HLA in healthy donors. The PCR contained 60 Vbeta and 13 Jbeta primers. Libraries were prepared by immunoSEQ multiplex PCR; TCRdb keeps only in-frame clonotypes and omits some of them. This table has 100,000 to 150,000 clones, roughly 70% appearing once. Input material: PBMCs. Receptor source: a man aged 40-50 years in good health and CMV-seropositive.

The chain uses TRBV28 and TRBJ2-5; TRBD2 matches at 14 bases. Per the germline V gene, CDR1 is MDHEN and CDR2 is SYDVKM. CDR3 length: 17 amino acids. V shed 2 bases, J shed 4 bases, and the junction held 6 bases outside the gene matches. This CDR3 is CASSLGGLAGEGETQYF. The CDR3 DNA sequence: TGTGCCAGCAGTTTAGGGGGACTAGCGGGAGAGGGAGAGACCCAGTACTTC.

The gene calls are TRBV6-1 and TRBJ2-1, with TRBD1 matching over 7 bases. V lost 4 bases and J lost 2; bases outside the gene matches: 8. Germline CDR1 reads MNHNS; CDR2 reads SASEGT. The CDR3 has 16 residues. In DNA, the CDR3 is TGTGCCAGCAGTGGAACAGGGGTTGGGCCCTACAATGAGCAGTTCTTC. Translating it yields CASSGTGVGPYNEQFF.

The rearrangement links TRBV7-9 to TRBJ2-3; 10 nucleotides align to TRBD1. The V segment lost 6 bases and the J segment 1 base; nucleotides outside the gene matches: 7. The CDR3 has 16 residues. Germline CDR1 is SEHNR and CDR2 is FQNEAQ (reference sequence). CDR3 in amino acids: CASRYTGTGGTDTQYF. Here the CDR3 DNA reads TGTGCCAGCAGGTACACCGGGACAGGGGGCACAGATACGCAGTATTTT.

The chain has TRBV6-1 and TRBJ2-2; 8 bases align to TRBD2. The CDR3 is 15 amino acids. The germline V gene has CDR1 MNHNS and CDR2 SASEGT. After removal of 7 bases from V and 0 bases from J, the junction contained 4 bases not matched to a gene. CDR3 sequence: CASKRERSNTGELFF. The CDR3 coding sequence is TGTGCCAGCAAGCGGGAGAGGTCGAACACCGGGGAGCTGTTTTTT.

The rearrangement links TRBV19 to TRBJ1-2; 10 bases are a match to TRBD1. The CDR3 is 13 amino acids. Losses at the gene ends were 6 bases for V and 6 bases for J; bases not matched to a gene: 4. CDR1 and CDR2 from the germline V gene are LNHDA and SQIVND (reference sequence). This CDR3 reads CASRGTGEDGYTF. For the CDR3, the DNA is TGTGCCAGTAGAGGGACAGGGGAGGATGGCTACACCTTC.

The CDR3 sequence is CASSSNPQGSGETQYF. The CDR3 region has the DNA TGCGCCAGCAGCTCCAACCCACAGGGTTCGGGAGAGACCCAGTACTTC. This chain links TRBV5-1 with TRBJ2-5; perhaps TRBD1 as D (6 bases). Germline CDR1 reads SGHRS; CDR2 reads YFSETQ. The length of the CDR3 is 16 residues. V lost 3 bases to trimming and J lost 4 bases, with 19 bases between them.

The genes are TRBV5-5 and TRBJ2-5; 9 bases agree with TRBD1. J was trimmed by 4 bases and V by 4 bases; bases with no gene match: 8. The CDR3 sequence is 15 residues long. The germline V gene encodes CDR1 SGHKS and CDR2 YYEKEE (reference sequence). The CDR3 sequence is CASSLTGGRAETQYF. CDR3 nucleotide sequence: TGTGCCAGCAGCCTGACAGGGGGGAGAGCAGAGACCCAGTACTTC.

This clone was observed once. The genes are TRBV19 and TRBJ1-1; 9 bases fit TRBD1. Germline V lookup: CDR1 LNHDA, CDR2 SQIVND (reference sequence). J lost 4 bases, V lost 5 bases, and 5 bases had no gene match. The CDR3 is 14 amino acids. DNA of the CDR3: TGTGCCAGTAGTTCTAGGACAGGGGCCACTGAAGCTTTCTTT. Residues: CASSSRTGATEAFF. Complete variable domain (other parts from reference TRBV19 and TRBJ1-1): DGGITQSPKYLFRKEGQNVTLSCEQNLNHDAMYWYRQDPGQGLRLIYYSQIVNDFQKGDIAEGYSVSREKKESFPLTVTSAQKNPTAFYLCASSSRTGATEAFFGQGTRLTVV.

The rearrangement joins TRBV2 to TRBJ2-1; maybe TRBD2 (5 bases). The CDR3 spans 15 residues. V was clipped by 4 bases and J by 5 bases, with 15 bases between them. Per the germline V gene, CDR1 is SNHLY and CDR2 is FYNNEI. In DNA form, the CDR3 reads TGTGCCAGCAGTGTCCGGCTAGCCGGGAACAATGAGCAGTTCTTC. This encodes CASSVRLAGNNEQFF.

The chain employs TRBV2 and TRBJ1-4; tentatively, D is TRBD1 (5 bases). Trimming took 4 bases from V and 8 from J, leaving 14 bases between them. This CDR3 contains 14 residues. Germline CDR1 reads SNHLY; CDR2 reads FYNNEI. CDR3 protein: CASSVRRGGEKLFF. The CDR3, as DNA: TGTGCCAGCAGTGTTAGGAGGGGCGGCGAAAAACTGTTTTTT.

The chain combines TRBV4-1 with TRBJ1-1, with 10 bases matching TRBD1. CDR3 length: 15 residues. CDR1 and CDR2 from the germline V gene are MGHRA and YSYEKL. The trim removed 4 bases at V and 4 bases at J, leaving 6 bases unmatched. CDR3 nucleotide sequence: TGCGCCAGCAGCCCCCCCCGGACAGGGGGCACTGAAGCTTTCTTT. Translation gives CASSPPRTGGTEAFF.

In its sample, this clone was seen a few times. The chain has TRBV4-3 and TRBJ2-7; 8 bases are a match to TRBD1. Germline CDR1 and CDR2: LGHNA and YSLEER. The CDR3 sequence is 14 residues long. V lost 2 bases and J lost 3; bases outside the gene matches: 3. The CDR3 protein is CASSQSTGGYEQYF. In DNA form, the CDR3 reads TGCGCCAGCAGCCAATCCACAGGGGGCTACGAGCAGTACTTC.

The V call is TRBV7-8, the J call TRBJ1-3; unclear D gene. Trimming pared 1 base from V and 0 bases from J, leaving 7 bases between. Per germline, CDR1 SGHVS and CDR2 FQNEAQ. CDR3 length: 15 amino acids. CDR3 protein: CASSLGRNSGNTIYF. The CDR3 region has the DNA TGTGCCAGCAGCTTAGGGCGGAACTCTGGAAACACCATATATTTT.

The table lists this clone with a few counts. This sequence joins TRBV27 and TRBJ2-7, with 8 bases matching TRBD2. The germline gives CDR1 MNHEY, CDR2 SMNVEV (reference sequence). This CDR3 has 15 amino acids. The V gene end was trimmed by 3 bases and the J gene end by 0 bases; junction bases not matched to a gene: 4. The CDR3 sequence is CASSFSGVSSYEQYF. Here the CDR3 DNA reads TGTGCCAGCAGTTTTAGCGGGGTGAGCTCCTACGAGCAGTACTTC.

The rearrangement joins TRBV10-3 to TRBJ2-7; a weak D match, TRBD1 (8 bases). Germline CDR1 ENHRY, CDR2 SYGVKD. V lost 8 bases to trimming and J lost 6 bases, with 17 bases between them. This CDR3 has 13 amino acids. Here the CDR3 reads CAISTGEGAEQYF. CDR3 nucleotide sequence: TGTGCCATCTCGACAGGGGAGGGCGCCGAGCAGTACTTC.

The gene calls are TRBV11-2 and TRBJ2-7; 8 bases align to TRBD1. Germline lookup yields CDR1 SGHAT and CDR2 FQNNGV. The CDR3 has 15 residues. V shed 5 bases, J shed 2 bases, and the junction held 8 bases outside the gene matches. The chain's CDR3 is CASSQGTGGTYEQYF. The DNA for the CDR3 is TGTGCCAGCAGCCAGGGTACAGGGGGGACCTACGAGCAGTACTTC.

This clone came up a few times. The chain employs TRBV5-1 and TRBJ2-7; D might be TRBD2 (5 bases). CDR1 is SGHRS and CDR2 is YFSETQ in the germline V gene. V was clipped by 4 bases and J by 0 bases, with 14 bases between them. The CDR3 covers 15 residues. CDR3 residues: CASSATGSSSYEQYF. DNA of the CDR3: TGCGCCAGCAGCGCGACGGGGAGTAGCTCCTACGAGCAGTACTTC.

The CDR3: CASNLAGTDTQYF. Here the CDR3 DNA reads TGTGCCAGCAACCTAGCCGGCACAGATACGCAGTATTTT. The gene calls are TRBV25-1 and TRBJ2-3, with a weak D call TRBD2 (5 bases). CDR1 and CDR2 (germline): MGHDK, SYGVNS. Between the trimmed V and J ends, which lost 7 bases and 1 base, there was a span of 9 bases. The CDR3 is 13 amino acids.